The clone carrying this TCR beta chain was detected a few times. Antigen specificity is unknown. The data were obtained in a study of vaccination and CD4 T cells after COVID-19. Trimming cost V 2 bases and J 3 bases; bases outside gene matches: 10. This CDR3 contains 17 residues. CDR1 and CDR2 (germline): GTSNPN, SVGIG (reference sequence). As to treatment: roughly 10-day PBMC culture with coronavirus spike peptide pools or control peptides (ViraFEST assay). Sequenced with the Oncomine TCR Beta short-read assay was DNA taken from cultured CD4+ T cells. TCRdb re-called the PCR reads through MiXCR, storing one row per CDR3 protein. The data show around 15,000 distinct CDR3 sequences, 20% to 25% seen once.

This TCR came from a human donor who received a COVID-19 vaccine. The sample in question was CD4+ T cells from blood, cultured in vitro, obtained before SARS-CoV-2 vaccination. J is TRBJ1-5 and V is TRBV30, with 10 positions matching TRBD1. Here the CDR3 DNA reads TGTGCCTGGAGTAAACCCCCGGGACAGGGGAACAATCAGCCCCAGCATTTT. This codes for CAWSKPPGQGNNQPQHF.